This T cell receptor beta chain is from a study of vaccination effects on CD4 cells after COVID-19. Overall study results and limits: A shortage of convalescent patients and an absence of early post-infection timepoints characterized the study. Clonal contraction was marked in infection- and vaccine-induced clones late after vaccination.

Sequencing in the ViraFEST assay came after antigen-specific CD4+ T cells had been expanded with viral peptide pools, which were used to stimulate PBMC. Once cultured for approximately ten days, the cells underwent separation to obtain CD4+ T cells. The person's infection with SARS-CoV-2, confirmed by PCR, took place between March and December 2020. Both day 3 and day 7 saw half the medium replaced with IL-2 medium. Generated by immunoSEQ multiplex PCR, the TCRdb table keeps only in-frame clones and is missing some. The sample lists tens of thousands of clones, about 73% seen once, with 17% in the top ten. Worth noting for this clone: Its antigen is undetermined.

Germline lookup yields CDR1 MDHEN and CDR2 SYDVKM. The CDR3 has 13 residues. V shed 6 bases and J shed 4 bases, with 9 bases lying between them. This sequence originates from a human donor who had a prior SARS-CoV-2 infection. The sequencing used CD4+ T cells from PBMCs cultured with HCoV-NL63 spike peptides, collected before COVID-19 vaccination. This chain links TRBV28 with TRBJ1-4; D ambiguous. CDR3 nucleotide sequence: TGTGCCAGCAGCGGCCAGGATAATGAAAAACTGTTTTTT. It specifies CASSGQDNEKLFF.